This T cell receptor (beta chain) was recovered during a study of regulatory T cells in long-lasting Graves disease. Study summary: It was over 5 years of antithyroid drugs, with positive TSH receptor antibodies, that meant persistent Graves' disease.

The CDR3 spans 15 residues. V dropped 3 bases and J dropped 7; count of bases not matched to a gene: 8. Germline lookup yields CDR1 MDHEN and CDR2 SYDVKM. About this clonotype: Its matching antigen is unknown.

Noted time point: persistent/refractory GD, antithyroid drugs over 5 years with positive TRAb. Scientists built the TCR library using RNA that was extracted from PBMCs. From each patient, nine milliliters of peripheral blood was drawn and collected into an EDTA anticoagulant tube. Library construction for TCR beta used iRepertoire HTBI primers and Arm-PCR of CDR3 regions. TCRdb recomputed calls from the multiplex PCR reads with MiXCR, one row per CDR3 protein. The sample has some 450,000 distinct CDR3 sequences, about 25% seen once. Notes on the study in general: What was studied was peripheral blood only, and not thyroid tissue. Those with persistent Graves' had less TCR diversity than newly diagnosed patients.

The V call is TRBV28, the J call TRBJ1-2; TRBD1 aligns across 10 bases. This specimen was peripheral blood mononuclear cells (PBMCs), taken when the disease was refractory, from a patient treated with antithyroid drugs. The sequence derives from a female donor with Graves disease. Here the CDR3 reads CASSLGTGDSGGYTF. The CDR3 bases are TGTGCCAGCAGTTTGGGGACAGGGGACAGCGGTGGCTACACCTTC.